This T cell receptor beta chain was identified in a study of blood T cell repertoires in COVID-19. At the level of the study: Acute and convalescent COVID-19 specimens originated in the United States, Italy and Spain. Sample material is recorded as cDNA or gDNA derived from T cells, B-cell-depleted T cells, or PBMCs.

Germline V lookup: CDR1 SGDLS, CDR2 YYNGEE. After removal of 0 bases from V and 2 bases from J, the junction contained 2 bases not matched to a gene. The CDR3 loop spans 14 amino acids. Per the study methods: Reference gene primer amplification gave nucleated cell count estimates. Sequencing used immunoSEQ multiplex PCR; TCRdb keeps in-frame clones, though not all of them. V and J calls and clone size are those listed in that table; D and trimming were worked out from the DNA. The profile shows about 320,000 clones, over 70% of them singletons. The chain carries TRBV9 and TRBJ2-7, with 7 bases identical to TRBD2. Sequencing was performed on peripheral blood. The receptor was isolated from a woman between 50 and 59 years old with acute or convalescent COVID-19. The CDR3 DNA sequence: TGTGCCAGCAGCGTAGTGGGGGGGGCCTACGAGCAGTACTTC. Translation gives CASSVVGGAYEQYF.